A selection of T cell receptor beta chains follows, all from one sample in a study of shared clonotypes between healthy human individuals. Only in-frame clones appear in the TCRdb table, and some are missing; sequencing was by immunoSEQ multiplex PCR. The data contain roughly 500,000 clones, 76% of them singletons. The sequencing sample was made of PBMCs. The source of these receptors is a woman aged 40 to 55 in good health. Some clones in this sample may be carry-over from other donors' samples. Each CDR3 is given with its conserved first and last residue. Each record gives: clone size, V gene, J gene, D gene, CDR3 DNA, CDR3 protein. D genes are given only for firm matches. Only part of the rows carry a size: once, few, many, or a class if the clone is expanded.

.,TRBV19,TRBJ1-1,.,TGTGCCAGTAGAATACAGGGCATGAACACTGAAGCTTTCTTT,CASRIQGMNTEAFF
.,TRBV15,TRBJ1-1,TRBD1,TGTGCCACCAGCAGAGGTGGACAGGGCCACACTGAAGCTTTCTTT,CATSRGGQGHTEAFF
few,TRBV9,TRBJ2-2,TRBD2,TGTGCCAGCAGCTCGCAGGGAGTCCCGACTAGCGGGAGGTCTTACACCGGGGAGCTGTTTTTT,CASSSQGVPTSGRSYTGELFF
many,TRBV28,TRBJ1-5,TRBD1,TGTGCCAGCAGTCCACAGGGGGTAAATCAGCCCCAGCATTTT,CASSPQGVNQPQHF
.,TRBV7-3,TRBJ2-2,.,TGTGCCAGCAGCTTAGTCTCCGCGAACACCGGGGAGCTGTTTTTT,CASSLVSANTGELFF
few,TRBV28,TRBJ2-7,TRBD2,TGTGCCAGCAGTAGAGGACTAGCGGGTGGACGGTACGAGCAGTACTTC,CASSRGLAGGRYEQYF
.,TRBV18,TRBJ2-1,.,TGTGCCAGCTCACCATCACTCTCTGTGGGGAGAATCTACAATGAGCAGTTCTTC,CASSPSLSVGRIYNEQFF
.,TRBV6-1,TRBJ1-3,.,TGTGCCAGCAGCTCCAACTTGTTCTCTGGAAACACCATATATTTT,CASSSNLFSGNTIYF
few,TRBV6-1,TRBJ1-3,.,TGTGCCAGCAGTGAGCGACGGGGAAACACCATATATTTT,CASSERRGNTIYF
.,TRBV7-2,TRBJ1-1,.,TGTGCCAGCAGCTTAGGAGGGGTGAACATTGAAGCTTTCTTT,CASSLGGVNIEAFF
few,TRBV10-1,TRBJ2-1,TRBD2,TGCGCCAGCAGTGAGCGGGAGGCCTACAATGAGCAGTTCTTC,CASSEREAYNEQFF
.,TRBV21-1,TRBJ1-5,.,TGTGCCAGCAGCGTTGTACCGGGACAGGGTTATCAGCCCCAGCATTTT,CASSVVPGQGYQPQHF
few,TRBV6-4,TRBJ2-7,.,TGTGCCAGCAGTGACTTTAGGACGTCAAGCTCCTACGAGCAGTACTTC,CASSDFRTSSSYEQYF
.,TRBV4-2,TRBJ2-1,TRBD2,TGTGCCAGCAGCCAGGTAGCGGGGGGGGTCTCCTACAATGAGCAGTTCTTC,CASSQVAGGVSYNEQFF
.,TRBV19,TRBJ2-1,TRBD2,TGTGCCAGTAGTCTGGGACTAGCGACCTACAATGAGCAGTTCTTC,CASSLGLATYNEQFF
.,TRBV15,TRBJ2-3,TRBD2,TGTGCCACCAGCAGAGAAGCGGGAGGGTCAGATACGCAGTATTTT,CATSREAGGSDTQYF
few,TRBV7-8,TRBJ2-3,TRBD1,TGTGCCAGCTATGACAGGGTTAGCACAGATACGCAGTATTTT,CASYDRVSTDTQYF
.,TRBV4-2,TRBJ2-3,TRBD2,TGTGCCAGCAGCCAAGATCTGCCTAGCGGTGTTCCAGATACGCAGTATTTT,CASSQDLPSGVPDTQYF
.,TRBV6-6,TRBJ2-1,.,TGTGCCAGCAGGGGCAGTGGGAGCGTTTACAATGAGCAGTTCTTC,CASRGSGSVYNEQFF
.,TRBV10-1,TRBJ1-3,.,TGCGCCAGCAGCTCCGGGAGCTCTGGAAACACCATATATTTT,CASSSGSSGNTIYF
.,TRBV9,TRBJ2-2,.,TGTGCCAGCAGCGTAGTACAGGGAGGCCCCGGGGAGCTGTTTTTT,CASSVVQGGPGELFF
.,TRBV2,TRBJ2-3,TRBD1,TGTGCCAGCAGTAAAAGACAGGGGGCCGGAGATACGCAGTATTTT,CASSKRQGAGDTQYF
.,TRBV2,TRBJ2-7,TRBD2,TGTGCCAGCAGTGAAGCGCGCCGGGGGGAGCTCGAGCAGTACTTC,CASSEARRGELEQYF